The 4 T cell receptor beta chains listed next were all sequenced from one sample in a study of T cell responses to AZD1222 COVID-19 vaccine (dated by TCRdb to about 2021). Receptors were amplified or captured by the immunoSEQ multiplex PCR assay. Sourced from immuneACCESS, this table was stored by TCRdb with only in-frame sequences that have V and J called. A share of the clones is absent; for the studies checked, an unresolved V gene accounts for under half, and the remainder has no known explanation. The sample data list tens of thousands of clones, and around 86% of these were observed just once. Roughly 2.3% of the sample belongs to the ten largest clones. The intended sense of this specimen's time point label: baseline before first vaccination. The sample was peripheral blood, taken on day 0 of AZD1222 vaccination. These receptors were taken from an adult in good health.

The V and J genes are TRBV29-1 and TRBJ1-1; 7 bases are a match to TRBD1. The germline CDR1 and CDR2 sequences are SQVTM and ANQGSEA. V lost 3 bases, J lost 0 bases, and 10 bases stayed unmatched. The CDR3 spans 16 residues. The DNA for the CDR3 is TGCAGCGTTGACTGGGCACAGGGGAGTATGAACACTGAAGCTTTCTTT. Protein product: CSVDWAQGSMNTEAFF.

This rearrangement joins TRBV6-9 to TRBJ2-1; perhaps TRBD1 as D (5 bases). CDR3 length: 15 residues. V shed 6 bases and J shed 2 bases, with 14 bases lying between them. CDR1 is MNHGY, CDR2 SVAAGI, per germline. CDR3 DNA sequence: TGTGCCAGCAGCCTGACAGTCGCTCCCTACAATGAGCAGTTCTTC. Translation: CASSLTVAPYNEQFF.

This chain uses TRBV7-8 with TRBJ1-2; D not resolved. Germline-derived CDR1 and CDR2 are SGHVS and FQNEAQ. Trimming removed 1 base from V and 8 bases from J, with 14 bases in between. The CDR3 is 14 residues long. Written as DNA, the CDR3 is TGTGCCAGCAGCTTAGAAGGCAGACGGAGCGGCTACACCTTC. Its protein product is CASSLEGRRSGYTF.

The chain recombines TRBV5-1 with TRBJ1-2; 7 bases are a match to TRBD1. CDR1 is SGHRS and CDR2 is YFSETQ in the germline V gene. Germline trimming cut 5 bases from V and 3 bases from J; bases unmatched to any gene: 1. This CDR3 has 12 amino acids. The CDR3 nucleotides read TGCGCCAGCAGTGGGACAGACTATGGCTACACCTTC. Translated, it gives CASSGTDYGYTF.